This T cell receptor beta chain was sequenced in a study of CD8+ T cells in alopecia areata. Study-wide findings and caveats: Lesional scalp displayed greater clonality than normal scalp, most notably in alopecia totalis/universalis. Mice showed TCR sharing more clearly than patients did, possibly owing to HLA.

Concerning this clone: Its specificity is unknown.

The germline gives CDR1 SGHRS, CDR2 YFSETQ. The CDR3 runs to 13 residues. V was shortened by 5 bases and J by 8 bases, with 16 bases between the two germline ends. After isolation, RNA underwent reverse transcription to generate cDNA as the sequencing template. Only in-frame clones appear in the TCRdb table, and some are missing; sequencing was by immunoSEQ multiplex PCR. The repertoire holds 110,000 or so clones, with less than 80% as singletons. The sequence derives from a human donor in good health. The chain uses TRBV5-1 and TRBJ1-2; perhaps TRBD1 as D (5 bases). The specimen was CD4+ T cells sorted from blood. The CDR3 DNA sequence: TGCGCCAGCAGTTCCGGGGACCTCGGGGGCTACACCTTC. Its translation: CASSSGDLGGYTF.